The T cell receptor (beta chain) under discussion was sequenced for a study of beta chain features in type 1 diabetes. Ten or more counts support this clone. Its antigen remains unidentified. Expressed TCRB transcripts were sequenced because the entire RNA isolate underwent reverse transcription. Repertoires were generated with immunoSEQ multiplex PCR, while TCRdb's copy carries only in-frame clones and drops some. Here the sample spans 150,000 or so clones, 8.5% to 14% being singletons. Looked up from germline, CDR1 is MNHEY and CDR2 is SMNVEV (reference sequence). V lost 1 base, J lost 3 bases, and 18 bases lay in between. CDR3 length: 17 amino acids. General study results and limits: TCRB CDR3s were moderately but significantly shorter in Type 1 diabetes patients in all four CD4+ subsets.

The rearrangement uses TRBV27 and TRBJ1-2; D gene unclear. Sequencing used central memory CD4+ T cells from blood. The sequence was obtained from a man between 18 and 35 years old in good health. CDR3 coding DNA: TGTGCCAGCAGTTTATTTGCCAGCGTGGGCAACTACTATGGCTACACCTTC. It codes for CASSLFASVGNYYGYTF.